A single sample gave rise to the 3 T cell receptor beta chains below, sequenced in a study of cytomegalovirus exposure and HLA in healthy donors. The study ran its PCR with 60 Vbeta and 13 Jbeta primers. Here immunoSEQ multiplex PCR was the method, and the copy in TCRdb shows in-frame clones only, minus some. The data hold 75,000 to 100,000 clones, with less than 70% observed a single time. Sequenced sample: PBMCs. These TCRs come from a female donor in good health and CMV-seronegative.

This clone was detected once. The junction departs from the called germline gene at one end, perhaps through a read error. V is TRBV7-7 and J is TRBJ2-1; 9 positions agree with TRBD2. The length of the CDR3 is 15 residues. Germline assignment: CDR1 SSHAT and CDR2 FNYEAQ (reference sequence). The CDR3 region is CASSLGTSRNNEQFF. The CDR3 DNA is TGTGCTAGCAGCTTGGGGACTAGCCGAAACAATGAGCAGTTCTTC.

This chain connects TRBV19 to TRBJ1-1, with D possibly being TRBD1 (5 bases). The CDR3 extends over 15 amino acids. CDR1 is LNHDA and CDR2 is SQIVND in the germline V gene (reference sequence). Trimming cost V 7 bases and J 0 bases, with 15 bases left between them. The CDR3 nucleotides read TGTGCCAGTATATTCTCGGACATACTGAACACTGAAGCTTTCTTT. Its translation is CASIFSDILNTEAFF.

V is TRBV7-8 and J is TRBJ1-1; no clear D. V was trimmed by 3 bases and J by 0 bases, leaving 8 bases between them. The CDR3 runs to 14 residues. Germline assignment: CDR1 SGHVS and CDR2 FQNEAQ. The CDR3 protein is CASSFQFLNTEAFF. Here the CDR3 DNA reads TGTGCCAGCAGCTTCCAGTTTTTGAACACTGAAGCTTTCTTT.